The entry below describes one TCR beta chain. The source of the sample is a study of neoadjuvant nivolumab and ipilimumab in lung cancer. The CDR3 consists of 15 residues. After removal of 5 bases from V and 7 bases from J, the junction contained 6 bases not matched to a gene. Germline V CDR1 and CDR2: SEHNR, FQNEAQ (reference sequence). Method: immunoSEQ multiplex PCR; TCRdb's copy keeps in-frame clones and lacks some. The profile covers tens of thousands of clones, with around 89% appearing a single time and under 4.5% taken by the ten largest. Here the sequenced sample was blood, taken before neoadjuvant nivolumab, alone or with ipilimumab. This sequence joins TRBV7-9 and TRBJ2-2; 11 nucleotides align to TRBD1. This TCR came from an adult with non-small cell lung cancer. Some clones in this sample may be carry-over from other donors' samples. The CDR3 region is CASSRRTGGIGELFF. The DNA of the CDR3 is TGTGCCAGCAGCCGTCGGACAGGGGGCATCGGGGAGCTGTTTTTT.